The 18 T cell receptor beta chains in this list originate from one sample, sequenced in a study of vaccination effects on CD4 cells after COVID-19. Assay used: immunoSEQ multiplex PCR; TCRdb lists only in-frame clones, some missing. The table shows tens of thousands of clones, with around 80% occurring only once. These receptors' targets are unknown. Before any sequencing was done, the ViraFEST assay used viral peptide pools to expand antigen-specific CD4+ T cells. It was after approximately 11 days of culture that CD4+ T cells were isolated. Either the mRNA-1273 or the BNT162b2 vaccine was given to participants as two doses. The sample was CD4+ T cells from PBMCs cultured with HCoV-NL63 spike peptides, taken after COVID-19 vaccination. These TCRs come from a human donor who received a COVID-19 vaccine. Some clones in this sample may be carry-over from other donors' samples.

The DNA of the CDR3 is TGTGCCAGCAGTGCCCAGGGTTTCTCCTACAATGAGCAGTTCTTC. Protein sequence: CASSAQGFSYNEQFF. J is TRBJ2-1 and V is TRBV27; perhaps TRBD1 as D (5 bases). V lost 5 bases and J lost 0, with 11 bases in between. The CDR3 covers 15 residues. CDR1 is MNHEY, CDR2 SMNVEV, per germline (reference sequence).

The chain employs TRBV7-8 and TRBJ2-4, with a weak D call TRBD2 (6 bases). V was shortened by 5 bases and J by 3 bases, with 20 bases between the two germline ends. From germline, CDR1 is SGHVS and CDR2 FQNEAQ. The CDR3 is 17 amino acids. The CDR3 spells CASSPGRRGVGKNIQYF. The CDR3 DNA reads TGTGCCAGCAGCCCCGGCCGGAGGGGAGTTGGCAAAAACATTCAGTACTTC.

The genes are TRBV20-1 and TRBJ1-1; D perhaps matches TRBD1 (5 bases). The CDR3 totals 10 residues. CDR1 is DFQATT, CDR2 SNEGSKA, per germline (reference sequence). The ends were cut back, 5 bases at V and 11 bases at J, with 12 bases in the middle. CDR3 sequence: CSAGGLKAFF. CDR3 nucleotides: TGCAGTGCTGGGGGACTTAAGGCTTTCTTT.

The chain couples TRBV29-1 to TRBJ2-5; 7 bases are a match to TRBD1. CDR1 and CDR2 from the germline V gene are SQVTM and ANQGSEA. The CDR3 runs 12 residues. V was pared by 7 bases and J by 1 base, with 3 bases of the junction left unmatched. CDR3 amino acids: CSAGTAQETQYF. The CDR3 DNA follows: TGCAGCGCTGGGACAGCCCAAGAGACCCAGTACTTC.

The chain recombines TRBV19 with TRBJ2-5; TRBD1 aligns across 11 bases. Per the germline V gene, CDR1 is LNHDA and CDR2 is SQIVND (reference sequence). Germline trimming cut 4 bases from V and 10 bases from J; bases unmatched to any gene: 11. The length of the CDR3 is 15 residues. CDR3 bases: TGTGCCAGTAGTACCCAGCCCGGGACAGGGGGGGACCAGTACTTC. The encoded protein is CASSTQPGTGGDQYF. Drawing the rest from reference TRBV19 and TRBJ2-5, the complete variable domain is DGGITQSPKYLFRKEGQNVTLSCEQNLNHDAMYWYRQDPGQGLRLIYYSQIVNDFQKGDIAEGYSVSREKKESFPLTVTSAQKNPTAFYLCASSTQPGTGGDQYFGPGTRLLVL.

CDR3 loop: CASTLRGLTGELFF. DNA for the CDR3: TGTGCCAGTACTTTAAGGGGGCTAACCGGGGAGCTGTTTTTT. This chain links TRBV19 with TRBJ2-2; TRBD1 matches 7 bases. The length of the CDR3 is 14 residues. Trimming cost V 7 bases and J 5 bases; bases outside gene matches: 7. The germline V gene encodes CDR1 LNHDA and CDR2 SQIVND (reference sequence).

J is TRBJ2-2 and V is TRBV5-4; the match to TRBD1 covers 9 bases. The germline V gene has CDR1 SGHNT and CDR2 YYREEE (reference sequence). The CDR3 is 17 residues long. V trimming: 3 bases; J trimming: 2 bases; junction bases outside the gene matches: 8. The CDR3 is CASSSPTGGLNTGELFF. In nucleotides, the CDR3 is TGTGCCAGCAGCTCCCCGACAGGGGGATTAAACACCGGGGAGCTGTTTTTT. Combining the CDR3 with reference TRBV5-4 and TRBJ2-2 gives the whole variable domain ETGVTQSPTHLIKTRGQQVTLRCSSQSGHNTVSWYQQALGQGPQFIFQYYREEENGRGNFPPRFSGLQFPNYSSELNVNALELDDSALYLCASSSPTGGLNTGELFFGEGSRLTVL.

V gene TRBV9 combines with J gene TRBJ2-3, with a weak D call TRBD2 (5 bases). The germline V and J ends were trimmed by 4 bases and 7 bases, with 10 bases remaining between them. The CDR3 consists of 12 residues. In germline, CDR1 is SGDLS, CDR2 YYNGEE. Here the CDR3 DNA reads TGTGCCAGCAGCCCCCACGGGAATACGCAGTATTTT. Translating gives CASSPHGNTQYF.

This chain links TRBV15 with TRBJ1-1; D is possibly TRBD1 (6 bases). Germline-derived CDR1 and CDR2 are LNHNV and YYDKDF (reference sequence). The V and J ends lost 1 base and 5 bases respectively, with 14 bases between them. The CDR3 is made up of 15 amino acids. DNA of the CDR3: TGTGCCACCAGCAGAGTACGGCAGGGGTGGACTGAAGCTTTCTTT. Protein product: CATSRVRQGWTEAFF.

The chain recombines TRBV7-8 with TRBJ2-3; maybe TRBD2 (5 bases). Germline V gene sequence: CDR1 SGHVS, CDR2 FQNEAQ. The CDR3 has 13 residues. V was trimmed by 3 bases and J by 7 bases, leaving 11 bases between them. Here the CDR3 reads CASSFRTSYTQYF. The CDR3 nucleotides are TGTGCCAGCAGCTTCAGGACTTCATATACGCAGTATTTT. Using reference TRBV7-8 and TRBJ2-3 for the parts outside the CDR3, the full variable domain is GAGVSQSPRYKVAKRGQDVALRCDPISGHVSLFWYQQALGQGPEFLTYFQNEAQLDKSGLPSDRFFAERPEGSVSTLKIQRTQQEDSAVYLCASSFRTSYTQYFGPGTRLTVL.

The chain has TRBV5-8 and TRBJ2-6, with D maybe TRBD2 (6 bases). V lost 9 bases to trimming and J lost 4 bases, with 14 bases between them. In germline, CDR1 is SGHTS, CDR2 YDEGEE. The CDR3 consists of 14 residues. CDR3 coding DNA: TGTGCCACCGGAGGAGGGGCCGGGGCCAACGTCCTGACTTTC. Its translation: CATGGGAGANVLTF.

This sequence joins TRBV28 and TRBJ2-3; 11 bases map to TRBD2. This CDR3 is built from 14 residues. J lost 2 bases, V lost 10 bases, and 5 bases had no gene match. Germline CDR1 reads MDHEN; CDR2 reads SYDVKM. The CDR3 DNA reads TGTGCCAACCTGACTAGCGGGGTCACAGATACGCAGTATTTT. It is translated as CANLTSGVTDTQYF.

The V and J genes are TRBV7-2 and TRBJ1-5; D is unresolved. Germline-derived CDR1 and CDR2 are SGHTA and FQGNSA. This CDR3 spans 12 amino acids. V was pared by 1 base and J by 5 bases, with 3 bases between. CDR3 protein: CASSLEYQPQHF. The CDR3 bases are TGTGCCAGCAGCTTAGAGTATCAGCCCCAGCATTTT.

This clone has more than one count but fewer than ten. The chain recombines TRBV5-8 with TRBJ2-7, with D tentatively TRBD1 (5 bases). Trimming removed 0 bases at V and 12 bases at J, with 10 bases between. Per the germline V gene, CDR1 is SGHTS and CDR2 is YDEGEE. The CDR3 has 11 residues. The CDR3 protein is CASSLATVLYV. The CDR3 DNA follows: TGTGCCAGCAGCTTGGCGACAGTACTGTACGTC.

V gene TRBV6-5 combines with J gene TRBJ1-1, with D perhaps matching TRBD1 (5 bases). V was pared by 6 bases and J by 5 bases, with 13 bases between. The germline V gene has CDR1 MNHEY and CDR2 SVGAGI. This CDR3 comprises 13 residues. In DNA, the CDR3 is TGTGCCAGCAGCTCCCGGCGGGGGACTGAAGCTTTCTTT. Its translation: CASSSRRGTEAFF.

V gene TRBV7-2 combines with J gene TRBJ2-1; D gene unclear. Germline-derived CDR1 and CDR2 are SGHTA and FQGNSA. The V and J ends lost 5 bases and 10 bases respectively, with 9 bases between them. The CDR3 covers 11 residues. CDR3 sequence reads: CASSLQWEQFF. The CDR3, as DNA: TGTGCCAGCAGCCTCCAGTGGGAGCAGTTCTTC.

The chain's CDR3 is CSASGANQRIDTQYF. In nucleotides, the CDR3 is TGCAGTGCTAGTGGTGCTAACCAGAGGATAGATACGCAGTATTTT. The chain has TRBV20-1 and TRBJ2-3, with D hard to call. The CDR3 is 15 residues long. V lost 3 bases to trimming and J lost 5 bases, with 18 bases between them. Germline V gene lookup returns CDR1 DFQATT and CDR2 SNEGSKA (reference sequence).

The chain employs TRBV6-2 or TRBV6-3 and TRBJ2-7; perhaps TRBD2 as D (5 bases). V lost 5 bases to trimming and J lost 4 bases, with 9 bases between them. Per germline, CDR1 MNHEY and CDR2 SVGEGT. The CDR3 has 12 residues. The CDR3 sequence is CASSPDLYEQYV. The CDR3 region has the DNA TGTGCCAGCAGTCCGGACTTGTACGAGCAGTACGTC.